Described below is a single T cell receptor (beta chain) sequence and its context. The CDR3 has 14 amino acids. Germline V gene data show CDR1 as SGHNT and CDR2 as YYREEE (reference sequence). V shed 2 bases, J shed 5 bases, and the junction held 5 bases outside the gene matches. These data belong to a study of blood T cell repertoires in COVID-19. Whole-study context: In each case, the material was cDNA or gDNA derived from T cells, B-cell-depleted T cells, or PBMCs.

Methods used by the authors: Reference gene primer amplification gave estimated nucleated cell counts. Profiled with immunoSEQ multiplex PCR; TCRdb holds only in-frame clones, not every one. V, J and clone size are those of that table, while D and trimming were read from the DNA. Here the sample spans approximately 340,000 clones, roughly nine tenths being singletons. Sequenced sample: PBMCs or T cells enriched from blood (not recorded which). The chain carries TRBV5-4 and TRBJ1-1; TRBD1 aligns across 8 bases. The sequence derives from a woman in her forties who had been exposed to COVID-19. The CDR3 DNA reads TGTGCCAGCAGCTTATCAGGGGGCTGGACTGAAGCTTTCTTT. It translates to CASSLSGGWTEAFF.